The 19 T cell receptor beta chains below all came from one sample that was sequenced in a study of shared clonotypes between healthy human individuals. Assay: immunoSEQ multiplex PCR; the TCRdb copy retains only in-frame clones and omits some. The data show roughly 2,300,000 clones, with around 90% seen just once and 0.37% held by the top ten. Sequenced input: naive CD4+ T cells from PBMCs. Sample subset: CD45RA+ positively selected. The receptors stem from a man aged 18 to 35 in good health. Some clones in this sample may be carry-over from other donors' samples.

The rearrangement links TRBV27 to TRBJ2-3, with D tentatively TRBD2 (5 bases). The V end lost 6 bases, the J end lost 1 base, and 14 bases lay between the germline ends. The CDR3 loop spans 15 amino acids. Per germline, CDR1 MNHEY and CDR2 SMNVEV (reference sequence). This CDR3 reads CASSRTFLGTDTQYF. The CDR3 DNA sequence: TGTGCCAGCAGCCGGACTTTCTTGGGCACAGATACGCAGTATTTT.

The chain uses TRBV18 and TRBJ2-3; 9 bases are shared with TRBD1. From germline, CDR1 is KGHSH and CDR2 LQKENI. Unmatched junction bases numbered 10, after V lost 3 bases and J lost 3 bases. The CDR3 has 17 residues. The CDR3 coding sequence is TGTGCCAGCTCACCTCAACTCCCGGGACAGGGAACAGATACGCAGTATTTT. Its translation: CASSPQLPGQGTDTQYF.

V and J are TRBV5-1 and TRBJ2-2, with a tentative D call TRBD2 (6 bases). The CDR3 is made up of 14 amino acids. The germline gives CDR1 SGHRS, CDR2 YFSETQ. Trimming pared 2 bases from V and 5 bases from J, leaving 10 bases between. The CDR3: CASSFGGATGELFF. The CDR3 DNA is TGCGCCAGCAGCTTCGGAGGGGCAACCGGGGAGCTGTTTTTT.

The rearrangement joins TRBV18 to TRBJ2-5; 15 bases agree with TRBD2. V shed 4 bases, J shed 4 bases, and the junction held 16 bases outside the gene matches. The CDR3 spans 20 residues. Germline assignment: CDR1 KGHSH and CDR2 LQKENI. The CDR3 region is CASSLDRSRTSGRVRETQYF. CDR3 DNA: TGTGCCAGCTCACTGGACAGGAGCCGGACTAGCGGGAGGGTCCGAGAGACCCAGTACTTC.

This clone was observed a single time. This specimen includes other DNA sequences encoding the same CDR3. The V and J genes are TRBV7-3 and TRBJ2-6; D call uncertain. Germline assignment: CDR1 SGHTA and CDR2 FQGTGA. Trimming stripped 3 bases from V and 0 bases from J, with 6 bases between. The CDR3 runs 15 residues. Here the CDR3 reads CASSLTGSGANVLTF. CDR3 in DNA: TGTGCCAGCAGCTTGACGGGCTCTGGGGCCAACGTCCTGACTTTC.

The chain joins TRBV9 to TRBJ2-2; 14 bases line up with TRBD2. CDR1 is SGDLS and CDR2 is YYNGEE in the germline V gene. V gave up 2 bases and J gave up 6 bases; unmatched junction bases: 9. The CDR3 has 18 residues. The CDR3 bases are TGTGCCAGCAGCGTTCGACCGGGACTAGCGGGAGTATCCGGGGAGCTGTTTTTT. Its translation: CASSVRPGLAGVSGELFF. The whole variable domain, remainder taken from reference TRBV9 and TRBJ2-2, is DSGVTQTPKHLITATGQRVTLRCSPRSGDLSVYWYQQSLDQGLQFLIQYYNGEERAKGNILERFSAQQFPDLHSELNLSSLELGDSALYFCASSVRPGLAGVSGELFFGEGSRLTVL.

V is TRBV29-1 and J is TRBJ2-7; D possibly matches TRBD1 or TRBD2 (7 bases each). This CDR3 region has 13 residues. Trimming shortened V by 7 bases and J by 6 bases, and 19 bases separated the two germline ends. The germline CDR1 and CDR2 sequences are SQVTM and ANQGSEA. CDR3 nucleotide sequence: TGCAGCGCCCAGGGGGGGGGAGGGCGCGAGCAGTACTTC. Its translation: CSAQGGGGREQYF.

DNA for the CDR3: TGTGCCTGCTCGACGGTATACTACGAGCAGTACTTC. As protein: CACSTVYYEQYF. The chain has TRBV30 and TRBJ2-7; D call uncertain. The V gene's germline CDR1 is GTSNPN and CDR2 SVGIG (reference sequence). V lost 6 bases and J lost 3, with 12 bases in between. The CDR3 extends over 12 amino acids.

This chain links TRBV6-1 with TRBJ2-7; 7 nucleotides agree with TRBD1. The CDR3 consists of 14 residues. With V trimmed by 5 bases and J by 5 bases, 9 bases remained unmatched. CDR1 and CDR2 (germline): MNHNS, SASEGT. CDR3 nucleotides: TGTGCCAGCAGTATTCGACAGGGAGAAGACGAGCAGTACTTC. It is translated as CASSIRQGEDEQYF.

The CDR3 loop is CASSFPGTGFGKQYF. The DNA for the CDR3 is TGTGCCAGCAGTTTCCCCGGGACAGGGTTCGGGAAGCAGTACTTC. The rearrangement uses TRBV27 and TRBJ2-7, with 9 nucleotides matching TRBD1. The trim removed 3 bases at V and 8 bases at J, leaving 11 bases unmatched. This CDR3 has 15 amino acids. The germline CDR1 and CDR2 sequences are MNHEY and SMNVEV (reference sequence).

The chain joins TRBV5-4 to TRBJ2-1; 8 bases are shared with TRBD2. Germline V gene lookup returns CDR1 SGHNT and CDR2 YYREEE (reference sequence). J lost 0 bases, V lost 0 bases, and 11 bases had no gene match. This CDR3 contains 19 residues. The CDR3: CASSLATGGPSSSYNEQFF. The CDR3, as DNA: TGTGCCAGCAGCTTGGCAACGGGAGGGCCTTCGAGCTCCTACAATGAGCAGTTCTTC. The full variable domain, with the rest looked up from reference TRBV5-4 and TRBJ2-1, is ETGVTQSPTHLIKTRGQQVTLRCSSQSGHNTVSWYQQALGQGPQFIFQYYREEENGRGNFPPRFSGLQFPNYSSELNVNALELDDSALYLCASSLATGGPSSSYNEQFFGPGTRLTVL.

The V and J genes are TRBV5-1 and TRBJ1-2; D perhaps matches TRBD1 (6 bases). The CDR3 is 11 residues long. V was clipped by 4 bases and J by 8 bases, with 9 bases between them. Germline V gene sequence: CDR1 SGHRS, CDR2 YFSETQ. CDR3 in DNA: TGCGCCAGCAGCCCAGGGACAGGCTACACCTTC. Translation gives CASSPGTGYTF. The complete variable domain, with remaining parts taken from reference TRBV5-1 and TRBJ1-2, reads KAGVTQTPRYLIKTRGQQVTLSCSPISGHRSVSWYQQTPGQGLQFLFEYFSETQRNKGNFPGRFSGRQFSNSRSEMNVSTLELGDSALYLCASSPGTGYTFGSGTRLTVV.

V usage is TRBV16 and J usage is TRBJ2-3; TRBD2 aligns across 7 bases. Germline V gene lookup returns CDR1 KGHSY and CDR2 FQNENV. This CDR3 spans 18 amino acids. V shed 2 bases, J shed 0 bases, and the junction held 11 bases outside the gene matches. CDR3 protein: CASSQHPGRSPSTDTQYF. DNA for the CDR3: TGTGCCAGCAGCCAACACCCCGGGAGGTCCCCTAGCACAGATACGCAGTATTTT.

The chain uses TRBV2 and TRBJ2-1; TRBD2 matches 11 bases. Germline CDR1 is SNHLY and CDR2 is FYNNEI. Trimming removed 1 base from V and 9 bases from J; junction bases left unmatched: 5. This CDR3 is built from 15 residues. The CDR3 DNA reads as TGTGCCAGCAGTGAAGTAGCGGGAGGGCCCGGTGAGCAGTTCTTC. It specifies CASSEVAGGPGEQFF.

V and J are TRBV2 and TRBJ1-5; 7 bases are shared with TRBD1. The trim removed 5 bases at V and 1 base at J, leaving 8 bases unmatched. Germline CDR1 is SNHLY and CDR2 is FYNNEI. The CDR3 sequence is 16 residues long. Written as DNA, the CDR3 is TGTGCCAGCAGTTCCGACAGGGCGAAAAGCAATCAGCCCCAGCATTTT. Its protein product is CASSSDRAKSNQPQHF.

This clone was recorded only once. The junction shows a germline mismatch at one end, possibly a read error. DNA for the CDR3: TGTGCCCGGAGTGTACGTTGGGCTGGGGCCAACGTCCTGACTTTC. Translating it yields CARSVRWAGANVLTF. The rearrangement joins TRBV30 to TRBJ2-6; D remains unclear. CDR1 and CDR2 from the germline V gene are GTSNPN and SVGIG (reference sequence). This CDR3 has 15 residues. The complete variable domain, with remaining parts taken from reference TRBV30 and TRBJ2-6, reads SQTIHQWPATLVQPVGSPLSLECTVEGTSNPNLYWYRQAAGRGLQLLFYSVGIGQISSEVPQNLSASRPQDRQFILSSKKLLLSDSGFYLCARSVRWAGANVLTFGAGSRLTVL.

The V call is TRBV28, the J call TRBJ1-2; a weak D match, TRBD1 (5 bases). The germline CDR1 and CDR2 sequences are MDHEN and SYDVKM. V was cut by 5 bases and J by 8 bases, with 18 bases left in between. This CDR3 contains 14 residues. The DNA of the CDR3 is TGTGCCAGCAGTCTCCCCGGGGCCTTTTCCGGCTACACCTTC. Translation gives CASSLPGAFSGYTF.

The J gene is TRBJ2-2, the V gene TRBV19, with 9 nucleotides matching TRBD2. Germline V lookup: CDR1 LNHDA, CDR2 SQIVND (reference sequence). Unmatched junction bases numbered 6, after V lost 2 bases and J lost 8 bases. This CDR3 is 15 amino acids long. CDR3 nucleotides: TGTGCCAGTAGTATACCAGCGGGAGGTGTGGGGGAGCTGTTTTTT. Translating gives CASSIPAGGVGELFF.

The chain joins TRBV27 to TRBJ2-7; 13 bases agree with TRBD2. V was pared by 5 bases and J by 1 base, with 5 bases of the junction left unmatched. Germline CDR1 reads MNHEY; CDR2 reads SMNVEV (reference sequence). The CDR3 totals 16 residues. Here the CDR3 reads CASSIGTSGASYEQYF. CDR3 nucleotide sequence: TGTGCCAGCAGTATCGGGACTAGCGGGGCGTCCTACGAGCAGTACTTC.